These T cell receptor beta chains were read from a single sample in a study of cytotoxic CD8 clonotypes in ibrutinib-treated CLL. TCRdb's table, derived via immunoSEQ multiplex PCR, lists solely in-frame clones and lacks some. The table includes 150,000 to 200,000 clones, roughly 84% detected once. The sequencing used PBMCs, collected at disease progression, from a patient treated with ibrutinib. These TCRs come from a human donor with chronic lymphocytic leukemia. Both conserved end residues are part of each CDR3. A D gene is named only where the DNA matches it firmly. A clone size is listed for some rows: how often the clone was seen (once, few, many), or a class if it is expanded.

V gene	clone size	D gene	J gene	CDR3 protein	CDR3 DNA
TRBV19	few	.	TRBJ1-2	CASSIPTGGYTF	TGTGCCAGTAGTATTCCCACAGGGGGCTACACCTTC
TRBV9	.	.	TRBJ1-2	CASSDPKGYETNGYTF	TGTGCCAGCAGCGACCCTAAGGGGTATGAGACAAATGGCTACACCTTC
TRBV9	.	TRBD2	TRBJ2-3	CASSGQIAGVLGTDTQYF	TGTGCCAGCAGCGGTCAAATAGCGGGAGTTCTTGGCACAGATACGCAGTATTTT
TRBV11-3	.	.	TRBJ2-3	CASSPRTSTDTQYF	TGTGCCAGCAGCCCACGGACTAGCACAGATACGCAGTATTTT
TRBV5-6	.	.	TRBJ2-3	CASSPTGPRDSSTDTQYF	TGTGCCAGCAGCCCGACAGGTCCCAGGGACTCCTCCACAGATACGCAGTATTTT
TRBV5-1	.	TRBD1	TRBJ1-4	CASSTMTGGSEKLFF	TGCGCCAGCAGCACAATGACAGGGGGTTCTGAAAAACTGTTTTTT
TRBV6-1	few	.	TRBJ2-2	CASTERGLAGELFF	TGTGCCAGCACCGAACGGGGGTTAGCCGGGGAGCTGTTTTTT
TRBV6-1	.	TRBD1	TRBJ1-2	CASSEYQGVGYTF	TGTGCCAGCAGTGAATACCAGGGGGTTGGCTACACCTTC
TRBV28	.	TRBD1	TRBJ1-4	CASSSQTGTNEKLFF	TGTGCCAGCAGTTCCCAGACAGGGACGAATGAAAAACTGTTTTTT
TRBV30	.	.	TRBJ2-6	CAWSSYSADFSGANVLTF	TGTGCCTGGAGTTCCTATAGCGCGGACTTCTCTGGGGCCAACGTCCTGACTTTC
TRBV9	once	.	TRBJ1-4	CASSVLEGGNEKLFF	TGTGCCAGCAGCGTACTGGAAGGGGGGAATGAAAAACTGTTTTTT
TRBV2	.	.	TRBJ2-1	CASPTGEGYNEQFF	TGTGCCAGCCCTACAGGGGAGGGTTACAATGAGCAGTTCTTC
TRBV2	.	.	TRBJ1-1	CASRISQGYTEAFF	TGTGCCAGCAGAATATCCCAGGGGTACACTGAAGCTTTCTTT
TRBV27	.	.	TRBJ1-6	CASSLASSYNSPLHF	TGTGCCAGCAGCCTGGCGAGCTCCTATAATTCACCCCTCCACTTT
TRBV27	.	TRBD2	TRBJ2-1	CASSLGGRAYNEQFF	TGTGCCAGCAGTTTGGGCGGGAGGGCCTACAATGAGCAGTTCTTC
TRBV19	.	.	TRBJ1-5	CASSMVGTGNQPQHF	TGTGCCAGTAGTATGGTAGGGACGGGCAATCAGCCCCAGCATTTT
TRBV5-1	.	TRBD1	TRBJ2-3	CASSPGQGVITDTQYF	TGCGCCAGCAGCCCGGGACAGGGTGTAATAACAGATACGCAGTATTTT
TRBV12-5	.	TRBD1	TRBJ1-1	CASGKGQVNTEAFF	TGTGCTAGTGGAAAGGGACAGGTGAACACTGAAGCTTTCTTT
TRBV5-6	.	.	TRBJ2-7	CASKDSSSYEQYF	TGTGCCAGCAAGGACTCGAGCTCCTACGAGCAGTACTTC
TRBV18	once	.	TRBJ2-5	CASSPIRDGKETQYF	TGTGCCAGCTCACCTATCCGGGACGGAAAAGAGACCCAGTACTTC
TRBV9	few	.	TRBJ1-1	CASKDMGDTEAFF	TGTGCCTCAAAGGACATGGGGGACACTGAAGCTTTCTTT
TRBV7-9	.	TRBD1	TRBJ1-2	CASSLGDGGTGLGYTF	TGTGCCAGCAGCTTAGGGGACGGTGGGACAGGGCTTGGCTACACCTTC
TRBV2	.	.	TRBJ2-7	CASSERSGRTPYEQYF	TGTGCCAGCAGTGAACGAAGCGGAAGAACTCCCTACGAGCAGTACTTC
TRBV7-8	.	TRBD1	TRBJ2-7	CASTHRGAGGEQYF	TGTGCCAGCACCCACAGGGGAGCAGGGGGCGAGCAGTACTTC
TRBV19	.	.	TRBJ1-1	CASSIGWSDRLNTEAFF	TGTGCCAGTAGTATAGGGTGGAGTGACAGGTTGAACACTGAAGCTTTCTTT
TRBV10-3	.	.	TRBJ2-2	CAISESLITGELFF	TGTGCCATCAGTGAGTCGTTGATCACCGGGGAGCTGTTTTTT
TRBV12-5	.	.	TRBJ1-3	CASGLGYGERGNTIYF	TGTGCTAGTGGTTTGGGCTATGGGGAGCGTGGAAACACCATATATTTT
TRBV29-1	.	.	TRBJ2-1	CSVLTGRVSYNEQFF	TGCAGCGTCCTAACCGGCCGGGTGAGCTACAATGAGCAGTTCTTC
TRBV11-2	.	TRBD1	TRBJ2-7	CASTPDRAPREQYF	TGTGCCAGCACCCCCGACAGGGCCCCTCGCGAGCAGTACTTC
TRBV11-2	.	TRBD2	TRBJ2-5	CASSLGASGKETQYF	TGTGCCAGCAGCTTAGGAGCTAGCGGGAAAGAGACCCAGTACTTC
TRBV11-3	.	.	TRBJ2-7	CASSLGALSYEQYF	TGTGCCAGCAGCTTAGGGGCCCTCTCCTACGAGCAGTACTTC
TRBV27	.	.	TRBJ1-5	CASSSGRQGGNQPQHF	TGTGCCAGCAGTTCCGGCCGACAAGGAGGCAATCAGCCCCAGCATTTT
TRBV14	.	.	TRBJ1-2	CASSQFTATNYGYTF	TGTGCCAGCAGCCAGTTCACAGCCACTAACTATGGCTACACCTTC
TRBV6-1	.	TRBD2	TRBJ2-7	CASSPLGGNEQYF	TGTGCCAGCAGTCCCCTGGGAGGGAACGAGCAGTACTTC
TRBV19	.	TRBD2	TRBJ2-3	CASSMALAGSTDTQYF	TGTGCCAGTAGTATGGCACTAGCGGGCAGCACAGATACGCAGTATTTT
TRBV7-7	.	TRBD2	TRBJ2-2	CASTGGANTGELFF	TGTGCTAGCACTGGGGGGGCGAACACCGGGGAGCTGTTTTTT
TRBV11-2	.	.	TRBJ2-7	CASSSYGGMVHEQYF	TGTGCCAGCAGCTCCTATGGGGGGATGGTCCACGAGCAGTACTTC
TRBV15	once	.	TRBJ1-1	CATSRARDGGEAFF	TGTGCCACCAGCAGAGCCAGGGATGGCGGTGAAGCTTTCTTT
TRBV27	.	.	TRBJ1-1	CATLPRDPEAFF	TGTGCCACCCTACCTCGGGATCCTGAAGCTTTCTTT
TRBV11-3	.	.	TRBJ2-3	CASSSTTQISTDTQYF	TGTGCCAGCAGCTCCACTACCCAAATTAGCACAGATACGCAGTATTTT
TRBV6-5	.	.	TRBJ2-2	CASGQTMNTGELFF	TGTGCCAGCGGCCAGACTATGAACACCGGGGAGCTGTTTTTT
TRBV5-8	.	.	TRBJ1-1	CASSPMTGLNTEAFF	TGTGCCAGCAGCCCTATGACAGGTCTGAACACTGAAGCTTTCTTT
TRBV21-1	.	.	TRBJ1-1	CATRTGGTEAFF	TGTGCCACTAGGACAGGGGGGACTGAAGCTTTCTTT
TRBV28	once	.	TRBJ1-1	CASSLGDSLNTEAFF	TGTGCCAGCAGTTTGGGGGATTCGCTGAACACTGAAGCTTTCTTT
TRBV2	few	TRBD1	TRBJ2-7	CASRGTVIGHEQYF	TGTGCCAGCAGAGGGACAGTAATCGGCCACGAGCAGTACTTC
TRBV7-9	.	TRBD1	TRBJ1-4	CASSFYQGGEKLFF	TGTGCCAGCAGCTTTTATCAGGGGGGTGAAAAACTGTTTTTT
TRBV28	.	.	TRBJ2-3	CASTLRGFGTDTQYF	TGTGCCAGCACCCTAAGGGGTTTTGGCACAGATACGCAGTATTTT
TRBV27	many	.	TRBJ1-4	CASSFTLQGWGEKLFF	TGTGCCAGCAGTTTTACATTGCAGGGCTGGGGGGAAAAACTGTTTTTT
TRBV28	few	.	TRBJ1-1	CASSLGYSEAFF	TGTGCCAGCAGTTTAGGTTATTCTGAAGCTTTCTTT
TRBV27	.	.	TRBJ1-2	CASSLLSRGGYTF	TGTGCCAGCAGTTTATTGTCCAGGGGAGGCTACACCTTC
TRBV7-2	.	TRBD1	TRBJ2-1	CASSVRPGTGSVNEQFF	TGTGCCAGCAGCGTAAGACCCGGGACAGGGAGTGTAAATGAGCAGTTCTTC
TRBV7-9	.	TRBD2	TRBJ2-7	CASSHRLAGTYEQYF	TGTGCCAGCAGCCACAGACTAGCGGGAACCTACGAGCAGTACTTC
TRBV6-1	.	TRBD1	TRBJ1-3	CASRQGASGNTIYF	TGTGCCAGCAGACAGGGGGCTTCTGGAAACACCATATATTTT